A selection of T cell receptor beta chains follows, all from one sample in a study of T-cell memory formation after mild COVID-19. TCRdb processed the 5' RACE reads anew with MiXCR; each CDR3 protein has one entry. The sample holds a few hundred thousand distinct CDR3 sequences, more than 13% seen once. The sequenced sample consisted of PBMCs or a T cell subset sorted from them (not recorded which). The receptor set was obtained from a man between 18 and 29 years old who had mild COVID-19 (a few samples of this study predate the infection). Cell type and time point are not known. Each CDR3 is given with its conserved first and last residue. Fields, in order: clone size, J gene, D gene, V gene, CDR3 DNA, CDR3 protein. The D gene is left open where the match is weak. A row's size may be missing; if present it is once, few, many or a size class.

>few|TRBJ2-1|NA|TRBV5-1
TGCGCCAGCAGCCCGGAGGCGGGCCCGGCCTACAATGAGCAGTTCTTC
CASSPEAGPAYNEQFF
>many|TRBJ2-7|NA|TRBV4-2
TGTGCCAGCAGCCAAGGACTGACCGGGCTTCTTACGCAGTACTTC
CASSQGLTGLLTQYF
>many|TRBJ2-7|NA|TRBV18
TGTGCCAGCTCACGCCCGCCGGAACCCTACGAGCAGTACTTC
CASSRPPEPYEQYF
>NA|TRBJ1-1|NA|TRBV7-9
TGTGCCAGCAGCTACCCAGGACACCTGAACACTGAAGCTTTCTTT
CASSYPGHLNTEAFF
>NA|TRBJ2-3|TRBD2|TRBV11-2
TGTGCCAGCAGCTCACCACGGGATGGTAGCGGGTCCACAGATACGCAGTATTTT
CASSSPRDGSGSTDTQYF
>NA|TRBJ1-1|NA|TRBV6-2/TRBV6-3
TGTGCCAGCAGTTTTGGCCCAACAGGGAGACCTGAAGCTTTCTTT
CASSFGPTGRPEAFF
>few|TRBJ2-1|NA|TRBV6-5
TGTGCCAGCACCCAGCTGCCCTACAATGAGCAGTTCTTC
CASTQLPYNEQFF
>few|TRBJ1-2|NA|TRBV2
TGTGCCAGCAGTGAAACAGCCAGCACCTTC
CASSETASTF
>few|TRBJ1-5|NA|TRBV28
TGTGCCAGCACCGTAAAGAGCAATCAGCCCCAGCATTTT
CASTVKSNQPQHF
>few|TRBJ1-1|NA|TRBV2
TGTGCCAGCAGTGAAGCGATCAACTACACTGAAGCTTTCTTT
CASSEAINYTEAFF
>few|TRBJ1-4|TRBD1|TRBV6-6
TGTGCCAGCAGTTACTCAGACAGGGTAGATGAAAAACTGTTTTTT
CASSYSDRVDEKLFF
>NA|TRBJ2-1|TRBD2|TRBV4-2
TGTGCCAGCAGCAAACTAGCGGGGGGTATCTACAATGAGCAGTTCTTC
CASSKLAGGIYNEQFF
>few|TRBJ1-6|NA|TRBV20-1
TGCAGTGCCATAGAGAGCTCCTATAATTCACCCCTCCACTTT
CSAIESSYNSPLHF
>NA|TRBJ2-4|NA|TRBV15
TGTGCCACCAGCAGAGATAGGGCGGCAAACATTCAGTACTTC
CATSRDRAANIQYF
>NA|TRBJ2-1|TRBD2|TRBV7-2
TGTGCCAGCAGCAATCTAGCGGGGGGGCACAATGAGCAGTTCTTC
CASSNLAGGHNEQFF
>few|TRBJ1-1|NA|TRBV20-1
TGCAGTGCTAGAGATCCGGGGGCGGGTACTGAAGCTTTCTTT
CSARDPGAGTEAFF
>many|TRBJ1-1|NA|TRBV25-1
TGTGCCAGCAGTGAAAGATTGGGCGGACCGAACACTGAAGCTTTCTTT
CASSERLGGPNTEAFF
>NA|TRBJ2-1|NA|TRBV6-2/TRBV6-3
TGTGCCAGCAGTTCCCAGGGGAGCAATGAGCAGTTCTTC
CASSSQGSNEQFF
>few|TRBJ1-4|NA|TRBV12-3/TRBV12-4
TGTGCCAGCCCACGGCCCAGGGGCGGAACTAATGAAAAACTGTTTTTT
CASPRPRGGTNEKLFF
>NA|TRBJ1-1|TRBD1|TRBV6-2/TRBV6-3
TGTGCCAGCAGTTCGGACAGGGACGGAGACACTGAAGCTTTCTTT
CASSSDRDGDTEAFF
>NA|TRBJ2-5|NA|TRBV11-2
TGTGCCAGCAGCCCAGGGCCTTCCCAGTACTTC
CASSPGPSQYF
>NA|TRBJ1-2|TRBD1|TRBV7-2
TGTGCCAGCAGCCTACTGACAGGGGGTGGCTATGGCTACACCTTC
CASSLLTGGGYGYTF
>many|TRBJ2-2|NA|TRBV29-1
TGCAGCGTTGAATCTGTTTCTCACACCGGGGAGCTGTTTTTT
CSVESVSHTGELFF
>NA|TRBJ2-3|NA|TRBV6-5
TGTGCCAGCAGTTACCTAGCCGGCGGTACGCAGTATTTT
CASSYLAGGTQYF
>NA|TRBJ2-3|TRBD2|TRBV29-1
TGCAGCGTTGAGTGGACTAGCGGGGGGATATATACGCAGTATTTT
CSVEWTSGGIYTQYF
>NA|TRBJ2-5|TRBD1|TRBV5-1
TGCGCCAGCACCATCCAAGGGACAGCCCAAGAGACCCAGTACTTC
CASTIQGTAQETQYF
>many|TRBJ1-3|NA|TRBV20-1
TGCAGTGCCCCTCGAAGGGATGGAGCTGGAAACACCATATATTTT
CSAPRRDGAGNTIYF
>NA|TRBJ2-2|NA|TRBV4-1
TGCGCCAGCAGCCCCCCGGATCTTACGGGGGAGCTGTTTTTT
CASSPPDLTGELFF
>many|TRBJ1-2|NA|TRBV19
TGTGCCAGTACCGGGCGACAAGACACTAACTATGGCTACACCTTC
CASTGRQDTNYGYTF
>few|TRBJ2-7|TRBD1|TRBV5-1
TGCGCCAGTTCACCGGGACAGGGACCCCACGAGCAGTACTTC
CASSPGQGPHEQYF
>NA|TRBJ2-2|NA|TRBV7-2
TGTGCCAGCAGCCCGAGAAGGGGGGTGAACACCGGGGAGCTGTTTTTT
CASSPRRGVNTGELFF
>NA|TRBJ1-6|NA|TRBV12-3/TRBV12-4
TGTGCCAGCAGCCCAGAGATGAATTCACCCCTCCACTTT
CASSPEMNSPLHF
>NA|TRBJ2-3|NA|TRBV9
TGTGCCAGCAGCCCTCTTTCTCCAGATACGCAGTATTTT
CASSPLSPDTQYF
>many|TRBJ2-5|TRBD2|TRBV7-8
TGTGCCAGCAGCCCAAGATCCGCTAGCGGGGGGGCTCTCCAAGAGACCCAGTACTTC
CASSPRSASGGALQETQYF
>few|TRBJ2-6|NA|TRBV4-1
TGCGCCAGCAGCCCAGAACGCACTCTTACTGGGGCCAACGTCCTGACTTTC
CASSPERTLTGANVLTF
>many|TRBJ1-6|NA|TRBV7-2
TGTGCCAGCAGCTTGGGGTCAGTAGTAGTTTCACCCCTCCACTTT
CASSLGSVVVSPLHF
>NA|TRBJ2-5|TRBD1|TRBV7-6
TGTGCCAGCACCTTTGGGCAGGGGGTCCGAGAGACCCAGTACTTC
CASTFGQGVRETQYF
>few|TRBJ2-3|TRBD1|TRBV7-9
TGTGCCAGCAGCCATGGGACAGACGACACAGATACGCAGTATTTT
CASSHGTDDTDTQYF
>many|TRBJ1-1|NA|TRBV5-1
TGCGCCAGCAGCCGAGACGGGGGGCTGAGCACTGAAGCTTTCTTT
CASSRDGGLSTEAFF
>few|TRBJ2-5|TRBD2|TRBV11-2
TGTGCCAGCAGCGCTCAGCTAGCGGGGGAAGAGACCCAGTACTTC
CASSAQLAGEETQYF
>few|TRBJ2-2|NA|TRBV12-3/TRBV12-4
TGTGCCAGCAGTCCCCTGCGGGGAACCGGGGAGCTGTTTTTT
CASSPLRGTGELFF
>NA|TRBJ2-3|NA|TRBV4-1
TGCGCCAGCAGCCAAGATAGGGCTAGCGAGGCAGATACGCAGTATTTT
CASSQDRASEADTQYF
>few|TRBJ2-5|NA|TRBV7-3
TGTGCCAGCAGCTTAATTCCCCCGAAGAGCGGGCGGCAAGAGACCCAGTACTTC
CASSLIPPKSGRQETQYF
>NA|TRBJ1-1|NA|TRBV7-2
TGTGCCAGCAGCTTAGTCTTAGGGGGCACTGAAGCTTTCTTT
CASSLVLGGTEAFF
>NA|TRBJ2-2|TRBD1|TRBV28
TGTGCCAGCACCTACGGACAGGGGCCGGCCGGGGAGCTGTTTTTT
CASTYGQGPAGELFF
>few|TRBJ1-6|NA|TRBV6-2/TRBV6-3
TGTGCCAGCAGTTGGGGCCAGGGCGGTTCACCCCTCCACTTT
CASSWGQGGSPLHF
>few|TRBJ1-1|NA|TRBV6-5
TGTGCCAGCAGCACTTGGGGAACTGAAGCTTTCTTT
CASSTWGTEAFF
>few|TRBJ2-3|TRBD1|TRBV7-9
TGTGCCAGCAGCCCTAGAATAGGCTCAGGGGGCGCAGATACGCAGTATTTT
CASSPRIGSGGADTQYF
>few|TRBJ1-6|NA|TRBV12-3/TRBV12-4
TGTGCCAGCAGCCTCGGACACACTAATTCACCCCTCCACTTT
CASSLGHTNSPLHF
>few|TRBJ1-2|NA|TRBV6-5
TGTGCCAGCAGTTGGTATGGGGCCAACTATGGCTACACCTTC
CASSWYGANYGYTF
>NA|TRBJ1-4|NA|TRBV5-1
TGCGCCAGCAGCTTGGCCGGAGGGTATAATGAAAAACTGTTTTTT
CASSLAGGYNEKLFF